The 21 T cell receptor beta chains below come from one sample, sequenced in a study of blood T cells in healthy people across ages. The use of a sample-barcoded 5' primer and a J-beta primer mix characterized a second PCR of roughly 7 to 11 cycles. TCRdb re-called the 5' RACE reads through MiXCR, storing one row per CDR3 protein. The table lists approximately 1.5 million distinct CDR3 sequences, about 31% of them singletons, with over 9% in the top ten. Material: blood. All receptors derive from a young woman in good health.

The sample holds many counts of this clonotype. The chain joins TRBV6-1 to TRBJ2-5; TRBD2 matches at 8 bases. From germline, CDR1 is MNHNS and CDR2 SASEGT. J gave up 4 bases and V 6 bases, and 4 bases lay outside the gene matches. This CDR3 is 13 amino acids long. The DNA of the CDR3 is TGTGCCAGCAGCGGGGGGGCCGGAGAGACCCAGTACTTC. Protein: CASSGGAGETQYF.

In DNA, the CDR3 is TGTGTCAGCAGCATTGAGACTAGCGGGAAGCATTCTTTGCATGAGCAGTTCTTC. Protein product: CVSSIETSGKHSLHEQFF. V is TRBV21-1 and J is TRBJ2-1; the table's TRBD2 call for D was not verified on the DNA. TRBV21-1 is marked as a pseudogene. The CDR3 consists of 18 residues.

This chain connects TRBV4-1 to TRBJ1-1; D not certain. This CDR3 region has 15 residues. Trimming left V 4 bases short and J 1 base short, with 13 bases between. The V gene's germline CDR1 is MGHRA and CDR2 YSYEKL. CDR3 amino acids: CASSPEGVANTEAFF. For the CDR3, the DNA is TGCGCCAGCAGCCCAGAAGGCGTGGCGAACACTGAAGCTTTCTTT.

The chain links TRBV27 to TRBJ2-1; tentatively, D is TRBD2 (6 bases). The CDR3 loop spans 17 amino acids. CDR1 and CDR2 (germline): MNHEY, SMNVEV (reference sequence). V lost 7 bases to trimming and J lost 0 bases, with 19 bases between them. The CDR3 bases are TGTGCCAGCAACCCGGGGGTCTCGGTAAGCTCCTACAATGAGCAGTTCTTC. Protein: CASNPGVSVSSYNEQFF.

This rearrangement joins TRBV9 to TRBJ2-1; 9 bases are shared with TRBD1. CDR3 size: 16 residues. Looked up from germline, CDR1 is SGDLS and CDR2 is YYNGEE. The V segment lost 4 bases and the J segment 7 bases; nucleotides outside the gene matches: 12. In nucleotides, the CDR3 is TGTGCCAGCAGCCTCCGGAGACAGGGGGATACAAATGAGCAGTTCTTC. Protein: CASSLRRQGDTNEQFF. The full variable domain, completed using reference TRBV9 and TRBJ2-1, is DSGVTQTPKHLITATGQRVTLRCSPRSGDLSVYWYQQSLDQGLQFLIQYYNGEERAKGNILERFSAQQFPDLHSELNLSSLELGDSALYFCASSLRRQGDTNEQFFGPGTRLTVL.

As DNA, the CDR3 is TGCGCCAGCAGCTGGACGGGGGGAACCAATGAGCAGTTCTTC. Protein product: CASSWTGGTNEQFF. This chain connects TRBV5-1 to TRBJ2-1, with TRBD2 matching 7 bases. Germline values: CDR1 SGHRS, CDR2 YFSETQ. This CDR3 spans 14 amino acids. Trimming at V came to 3 bases and at J to 6 bases, leaving 6 bases not matched to a gene.

In its sample, this clonotype was seen a few times. The rearrangement links TRBV10-3 to TRBJ2-7, with D unclear. The CDR3 spans 13 residues. The V gene lost 6 bases and the J gene lost 8 bases, with 17 bases spanning the gap. Germline CDR1 ENHRY, CDR2 SYGVKD. CDR3 sequence (DNA): TGTGCCATCAGACAAACCATGGCTGGCAAGCAGTACTTC. Encoded protein: CAIRQTMAGKQYF.

This clonotype was counted only a few times. The genes are TRBV28 and TRBJ2-7; TRBD2 aligns across 11 bases. Germline lookup yields CDR1 MDHEN and CDR2 SYDVKM. This CDR3 has 14 amino acids. The V and J ends lost 8 bases and 5 bases, in that order; junction bases with no gene match: 8. Here the CDR3 DNA reads TGTGCCAGCTATAGCGGGAGGGCCGACCACGAGCAGTACTTC. Protein: CASYSGRADHEQYF.

The chain joins TRBV27 to TRBJ2-1; D not certain. Germline V gene data show CDR1 as MNHEY and CDR2 as SMNVEV (reference sequence). The CDR3 consists of 14 residues. The ends were cut back, 5 bases at V and 6 bases at J, with 14 bases in the middle. In DNA form, the CDR3 reads TGTGCCAGCAGTCTCCGCCAGCGAGGCAATGAGCAGTTCTTC. Translated: CASSLRQRGNEQFF.

This clonotype was seen a handful of times. CDR3 sequence: CASSFAGNQPQHF. As DNA, the CDR3 is TGTGCCAGCAGTTTTGCCGGCAATCAGCCCCAGCATTTT. The rearrangement joins TRBV27 to TRBJ1-5; D remains ambiguous. The CDR3 totals 13 residues. Germline V gene lookup returns CDR1 MNHEY and CDR2 SMNVEV (reference sequence). The ends were cut back, 3 bases at V and 2 bases at J, with 5 bases in the middle.

With respect to this clonotype: The junction and the germline gene differ at one end; a read error may be behind it. The rearrangement uses TRBV30 and TRBJ2-3, with 12 bases lining up with TRBD2. The germline V gene encodes CDR1 GTSNPN and CDR2 SVGIG (reference sequence). This CDR3 has 14 residues. The CDR3 DNA is TGTGCCTGGAGACTAGCGGGAGGCACAGGTACGCAGTATTTT. This sequence encodes CAWRLAGGTGTQYF.

This clonotype was recorded a few times. The chain employs TRBV5-1 and TRBJ2-1; 10 bases match TRBD2. V gave up 4 bases and J gave up 9 bases; unmatched junction bases: 4. This CDR3 has 13 amino acids. Germline V lookup: CDR1 SGHRS, CDR2 YFSETQ. CDR3 amino acids: CASSQRGGFEQFF. The CDR3 DNA reads TGCGCCAGCAGCCAGCGGGGGGGGTTTGAGCAGTTCTTC.

Comment on this clonotype: At one end the junction does not follow the germline gene, possibly because of a read error. The chain joins TRBV12-3 or TRBV12-4 to TRBJ2-7; D is perhaps TRBD2 (5 bases). The CDR3 contains 13 residues. DNA for the CDR3: TGTACCAGCAGTTCGACACGGGACTACGAGCAGTACTTC. This sequence encodes CTSSSTRDYEQYF.

This clonotype was recorded a few times. The CDR3 protein is CASSVEDQGAHYYGYTF. In nucleotides, the CDR3 is TGTGCCAGCAGCGTAGAAGATCAGGGGGCGCATTACTATGGCTACACCTTC. The V gene is TRBV9, the J gene TRBJ1-2; the match to TRBD1 covers 8 bases. The CDR3 runs 17 residues. Germline CDR1 reads SGDLS; CDR2 reads YYNGEE. V lost 0 bases and J lost 3; bases outside the gene matches: 10. Based on the CDR3 plus reference TRBV9 and TRBJ1-2, the full variable domain is DSGVTQTPKHLITATGQRVTLRCSPRSGDLSVYWYQQSLDQGLQFLIQYYNGEERAKGNILERFSAQQFPDLHSELNLSSLELGDSALYFCASSVEDQGAHYYGYTFGSGTRLTVV.

The chain combines TRBV25-1 with TRBJ1-5, with 9 nucleotides matching TRBD1. CDR1 is MGHDK and CDR2 is SYGVNS in the germline V gene. This CDR3 comprises 16 residues. With V trimmed by 5 bases and J by 3 bases, 8 bases remained unmatched. The CDR3 loop is CASSPGQGYVNQPQHF. The CDR3 DNA reads as TGTGCCAGCAGTCCGGGACAGGGATACGTCAATCAGCCCCAGCATTTT.

This clonotype was counted a single time. The J gene is TRBJ1-2, the V gene TRBV28; 8 nucleotides match TRBD1. The J segment lost 8 bases and the V segment lost 6 bases, leaving 20 bases of the junction unmatched. Germline V gene lookup returns CDR1 MDHEN and CDR2 SYDVKM. This CDR3 is 17 amino acids long. CDR3 amino acids: CASSQIRDDRGQGGYTF. The CDR3, as DNA: TGTGCCAGCAGCCAAATTAGGGACGACAGGGGCCAGGGAGGCTACACCTTC.

This clonotype was counted only a few times. The CDR3 nucleotides are TGTGCCAGCAGCCCTACAGGACTACCGAGGACCGGGGAGCTGTTTTTT. This sequence encodes CASSPTGLPRTGELFF. This sequence joins TRBV6-2 or TRBV6-3 and TRBJ2-2; D is possibly TRBD2 (6 bases). This CDR3 has 16 residues. Between the trimmed V and J ends, which lost 6 bases and 5 bases, there was a span of 19 bases. CDR1 MNHEY and CDR2 SVGEGT come from the germline V gene.

The chain has TRBV5-5 and TRBJ2-3; the match to TRBD1 covers 8 bases. J lost 2 bases, V lost 3 bases, and 5 bases had no gene match. CDR3 length: 15 amino acids. Per the germline V gene, CDR1 is SGHKS and CDR2 is YYEKEE (reference sequence). The CDR3 DNA follows: TGTGCCAGCAGCTGGGGACAGGAGTCCACAGATACGCAGTATTTT. This gives the protein CASSWGQESTDTQYF. Using reference TRBV5-5 and TRBJ2-3 for the parts outside the CDR3, the full variable domain is DAGVTQSPTHLIKTRGQQVTLRCSPISGHKSVSWYQQVLGQGPQFIFQYYEKEERGRGNFPDRFSARQFPNYSSELNVNALLLGDSALYLCASSWGQESTDTQYFGPGTRLTVL.

This clonotype was seen only a few times. The rearrangement links TRBV3-1 to TRBJ1-1; D is possibly TRBD1 (6 bases). Germline V gene data show CDR1 as LGHDT and CDR2 as YNNKEL (reference sequence). The CDR3 loop spans 14 amino acids. V was trimmed by 3 bases and J by 5 bases, leaving 13 bases between them. As DNA, the CDR3 is TGTGCCAGCAGCCAGACAGGTACGAGGACTGAAGCTTTCTTT. Its protein product is CASSQTGTRTEAFF.

This clonotype was found a few times. The chain recombines TRBV7-9 with TRBJ2-3; D unresolved. The germline V gene has CDR1 SEHNR and CDR2 FQNEAQ (reference sequence). V shed 5 bases and J shed 9 bases, with 21 bases lying between them. There are 15 residues in the CDR3. The CDR3 here is CASSGWLVASDTQYF. CDR3 sequence (DNA): TGTGCCAGCAGCGGGTGGCTAGTGGCTTCCGACACGCAGTATTTT.

The rearrangement joins TRBV14 to TRBJ2-1; the D gene could be TRBD1 or TRBD2 (5 bases each). V lost 3 bases and J lost 6, with 12 bases in between. The CDR3 contains 14 residues. Germline V gene data show CDR1 as SGHDN and CDR2 as FVKESK. DNA of the CDR3: TGTGCCAGCAGCCAGGGACGAACCATCAATGAGCAGTTCTTC. This gives the protein CASSQGRTINEQFF.